This T cell receptor (beta chain) emerged from a study of CD8+ T cells in alopecia areata. Extraction of RNA preceded its reverse transcription into cDNA, which served as the sequencing template. The method was immunoSEQ multiplex PCR; TCRdb's version includes in-frame clones alone and lacks a portion of them. This sample carries about 120,000 clones, roughly two fifths of them seen once, and the ten largest clones take approximately 2.8%. This CDR3 region has 14 residues. In germline, CDR1 is SQVTM, CDR2 ANQGSEA. After removal of 7 bases from V and 0 bases from J, the junction contained 7 bases not matched to a gene.

The chain is built from TRBV29-1 and TRBJ2-7; 9 bases fit TRBD2. This sequence was found in a human donor with alopecia areata. Sequencing used CD4+ T cells sorted from blood. The CDR3 region is CSAAEGLASYEQYF. The CDR3 DNA sequence: TGCAGCGCTGCCGAGGGACTAGCCTCCTACGAGCAGTACTTC.